The clone carrying this T cell receptor (beta chain) has a handful of counts. Known numbers of the T cell clone KT2 were added to PBMC. This specimen comes from a study of quantifying T cell responses using KT2 cells. Study-wide background: RNA was reverse transcribed with TCR alpha and beta constant-region primers.

A single-stranded UMI oligo with SP2 sequence was ligated to cDNA 3' ends. First-round PCR used four to five cycles and beta primers RC1.1 and RC1.2 covering TRBC1 and TRBC2. TCRdb re-derived calls from the UMI-ligation and nested PCR reads in MiXCR, one entry per CDR3 protein. The table includes approximately 41,000 distinct CDR3 sequences, approximately 17% detected once. The CDR3 spans 19 residues. J lost 4 bases, V lost 3 bases, and 15 bases had no gene match. Germline-derived CDR1 and CDR2 are KGHDR and SFDVKD. J is TRBJ2-1 and V is TRBV24-1; 9 bases fit TRBD1. This receptor was identified in a human donor. The specimen sequenced was PBMCs spiked with cells of the T cell clone KT2. The CDR3 loop reads CATSDTGTGRFSGYNEQFF. In DNA, the CDR3 is TGTGCCACCAGTGATACCGGGACAGGGAGGTTTTCAGGATACAATGAGCAGTTCTTC.